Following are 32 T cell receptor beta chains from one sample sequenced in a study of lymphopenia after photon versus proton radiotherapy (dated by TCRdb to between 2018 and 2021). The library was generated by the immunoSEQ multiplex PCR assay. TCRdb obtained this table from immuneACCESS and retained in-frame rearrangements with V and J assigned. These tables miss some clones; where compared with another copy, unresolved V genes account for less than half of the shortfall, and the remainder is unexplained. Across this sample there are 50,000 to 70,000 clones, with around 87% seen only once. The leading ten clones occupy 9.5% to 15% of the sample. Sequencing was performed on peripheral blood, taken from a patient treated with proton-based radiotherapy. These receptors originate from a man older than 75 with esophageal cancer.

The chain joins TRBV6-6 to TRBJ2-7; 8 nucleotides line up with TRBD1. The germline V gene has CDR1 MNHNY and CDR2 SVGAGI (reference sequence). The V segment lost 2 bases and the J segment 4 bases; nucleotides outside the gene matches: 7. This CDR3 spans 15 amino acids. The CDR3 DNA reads TGTGCCAGCAGTTACGCCGACAGGGGCCAGTACGAGCAGTACTTC. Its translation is CASSYADRGQYEQYF.

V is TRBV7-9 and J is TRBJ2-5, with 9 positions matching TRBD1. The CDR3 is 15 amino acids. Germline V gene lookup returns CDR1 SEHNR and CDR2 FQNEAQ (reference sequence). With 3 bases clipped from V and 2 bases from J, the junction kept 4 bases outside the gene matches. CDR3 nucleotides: TGTGCCAGCAGCTTCTGGGACAGGGTTCAAGAGACCCAGTACTTC. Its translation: CASSFWDRVQETQYF.

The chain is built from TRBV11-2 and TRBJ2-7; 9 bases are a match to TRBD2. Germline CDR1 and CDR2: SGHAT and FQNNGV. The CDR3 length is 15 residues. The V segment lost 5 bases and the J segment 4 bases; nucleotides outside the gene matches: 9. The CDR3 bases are TGTGCCAGCAGCCTTCACCCTAGCGGGGTGTACGAGCAGTACTTC. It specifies CASSLHPSGVYEQYF.

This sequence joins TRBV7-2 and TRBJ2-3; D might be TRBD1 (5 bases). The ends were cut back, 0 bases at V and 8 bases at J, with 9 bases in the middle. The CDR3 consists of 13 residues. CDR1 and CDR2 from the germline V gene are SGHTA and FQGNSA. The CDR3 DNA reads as TGTGCCAGCAGCTTAGCAGACAGCATTACGCAGTATTTT. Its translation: CASSLADSITQYF.

As DNA, the CDR3 is TGTGCCAGCAGCCAAGATGCCGGCGGGGTTCGCGAGACCCAGTACTTC. Its translation is CASSQDAGGVRETQYF. J is TRBJ2-5 and V is TRBV4-2, with a possible D match to TRBD2 (6 bases). In germline, CDR1 is LGHNA, CDR2 YNFKEQ. Deletions cut 0 bases from V and 5 bases from J, with 16 bases between. CDR3 length equals 16 residues.

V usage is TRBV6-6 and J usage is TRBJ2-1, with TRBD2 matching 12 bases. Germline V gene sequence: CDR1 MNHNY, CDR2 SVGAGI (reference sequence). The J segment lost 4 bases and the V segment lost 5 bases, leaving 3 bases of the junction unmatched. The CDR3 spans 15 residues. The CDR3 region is CASSRTSGIYNEQFF. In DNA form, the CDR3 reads TGTGCCAGCAGTAGGACTAGCGGGATTTACAATGAGCAGTTCTTC.

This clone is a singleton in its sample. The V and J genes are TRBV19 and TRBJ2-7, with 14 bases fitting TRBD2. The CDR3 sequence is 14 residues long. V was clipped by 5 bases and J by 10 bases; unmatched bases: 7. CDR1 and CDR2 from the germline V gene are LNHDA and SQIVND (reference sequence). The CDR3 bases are TGTGCCAGTAGTTCATCCGGGACTAGCGGGAGTCAGTACTTC. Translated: CASSSSGTSGSQYF.

The CDR3 bases are TGTGCCAGCAGCTTAAGCGGAAGCACAGATACGCAGTATTTT. This gives the protein CASSLSGSTDTQYF. The V call is TRBV7-3, the J call TRBJ2-3; D not certain. Deletions cut 1 base from V and 0 bases from J, with 5 bases between. The CDR3 loop spans 14 amino acids. Germline CDR1 is SGHTA and CDR2 is FQGTGA.

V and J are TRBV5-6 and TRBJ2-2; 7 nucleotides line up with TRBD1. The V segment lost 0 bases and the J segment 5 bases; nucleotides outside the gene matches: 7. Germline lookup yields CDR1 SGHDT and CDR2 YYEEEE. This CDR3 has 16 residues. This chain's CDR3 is CASSLAQGSGTGELFF. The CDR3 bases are TGTGCCAGCAGCTTGGCACAGGGGTCTGGAACCGGGGAGCTGTTTTTT.

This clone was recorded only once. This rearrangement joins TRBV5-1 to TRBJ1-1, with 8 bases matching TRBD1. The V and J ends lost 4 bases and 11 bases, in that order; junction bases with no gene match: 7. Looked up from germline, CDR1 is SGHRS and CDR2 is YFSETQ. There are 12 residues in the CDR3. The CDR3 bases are TGCGCCAGCAGCGATGAGAGGGACAGGGCTTTCTTT. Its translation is CASSDERDRAFF.

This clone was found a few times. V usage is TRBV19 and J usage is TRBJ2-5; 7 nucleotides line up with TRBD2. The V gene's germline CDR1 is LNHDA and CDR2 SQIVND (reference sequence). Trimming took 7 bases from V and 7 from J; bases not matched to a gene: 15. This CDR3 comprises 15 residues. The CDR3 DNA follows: TGTGCCAGTACCCCGTCCCCGGCAGGGAGGGGGACCCAGTACTTC. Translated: CASTPSPAGRGTQYF.

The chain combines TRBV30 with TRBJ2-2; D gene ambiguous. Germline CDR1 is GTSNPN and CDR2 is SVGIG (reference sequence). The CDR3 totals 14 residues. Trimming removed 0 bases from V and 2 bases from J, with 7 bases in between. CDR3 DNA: TGTGCCTGGAGTGTCGGCAGTAACACCGGGGAGCTGTTTTTT. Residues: CAWSVGSNTGELFF.

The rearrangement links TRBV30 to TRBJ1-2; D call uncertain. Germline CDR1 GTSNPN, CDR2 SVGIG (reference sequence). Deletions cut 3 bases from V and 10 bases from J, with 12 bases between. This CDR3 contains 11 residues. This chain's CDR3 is CAWSPDRLYTF. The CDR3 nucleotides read TGTGCCTGGAGCCCGGATAGGCTCTACACCTTC. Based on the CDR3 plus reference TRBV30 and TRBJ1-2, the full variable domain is SQTIHQWPATLVQPVGSPLSLECTVEGTSNPNLYWYRQAAGRGLQLLFYSVGIGQISSEVPQNLSASRPQDRQFILSSKKLLLSDSGFYLCAWSPDRLYTFGSGTRLTVV.

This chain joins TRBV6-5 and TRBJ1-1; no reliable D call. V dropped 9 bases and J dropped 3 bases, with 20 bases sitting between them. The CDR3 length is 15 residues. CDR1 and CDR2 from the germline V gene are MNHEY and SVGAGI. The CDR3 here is CASYPVSHRDTEAFF. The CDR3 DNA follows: TGTGCCAGTTATCCCGTGAGCCATAGGGACACTGAAGCTTTCTTT.

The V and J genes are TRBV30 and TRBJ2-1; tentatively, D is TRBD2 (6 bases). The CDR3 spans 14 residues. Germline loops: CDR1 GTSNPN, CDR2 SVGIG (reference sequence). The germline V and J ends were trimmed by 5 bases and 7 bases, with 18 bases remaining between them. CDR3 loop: CAWGRDLPRNEQFF. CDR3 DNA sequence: TGTGCCTGGGGGCGGGACCTCCCCAGGAATGAGCAGTTCTTC.

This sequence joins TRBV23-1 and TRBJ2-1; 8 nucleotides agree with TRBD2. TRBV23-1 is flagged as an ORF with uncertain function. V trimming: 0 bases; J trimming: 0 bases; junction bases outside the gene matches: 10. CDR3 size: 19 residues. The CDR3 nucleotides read TGCGCCAGCAGTCAATCAAAAACCGGCGGGACTAGCTCCTACAATGAGCAGTTCTTC. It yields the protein CASSQSKTGGTSSYNEQFF.

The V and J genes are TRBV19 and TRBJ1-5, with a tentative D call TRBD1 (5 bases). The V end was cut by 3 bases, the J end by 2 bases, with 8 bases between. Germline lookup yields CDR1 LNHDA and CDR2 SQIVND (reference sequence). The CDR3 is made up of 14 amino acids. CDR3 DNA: TGTGCCAGTAGTATGGGACTCCGCAATCAGCCCCAGCATTTT. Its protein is CASSMGLRNQPQHF.

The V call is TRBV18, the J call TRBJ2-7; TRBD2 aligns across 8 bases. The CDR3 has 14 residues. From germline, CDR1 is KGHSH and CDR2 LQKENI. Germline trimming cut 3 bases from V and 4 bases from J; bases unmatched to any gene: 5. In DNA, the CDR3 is TGTGCCAGCTCACCTAGGACTAGCAAATACGAGCAGTACTTC. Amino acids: CASSPRTSKYEQYF.

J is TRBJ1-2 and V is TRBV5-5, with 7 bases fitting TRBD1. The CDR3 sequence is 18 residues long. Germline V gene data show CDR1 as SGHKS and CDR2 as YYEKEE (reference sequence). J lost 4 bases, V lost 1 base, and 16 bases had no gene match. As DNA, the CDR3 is TGTGCCAGCAGCTTGACCCTGGGACAGACCCCGGGCGGCTATGGCTACACCTTC. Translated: CASSLTLGQTPGGYGYTF.

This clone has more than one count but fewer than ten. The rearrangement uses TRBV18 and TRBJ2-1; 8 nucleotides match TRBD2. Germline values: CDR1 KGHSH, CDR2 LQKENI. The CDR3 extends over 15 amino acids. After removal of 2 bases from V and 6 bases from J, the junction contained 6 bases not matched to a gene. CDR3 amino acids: CASSPSLAELNEQFF. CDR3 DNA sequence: TGTGCCAGCTCACCATCACTAGCGGAACTCAATGAGCAGTTCTTC.

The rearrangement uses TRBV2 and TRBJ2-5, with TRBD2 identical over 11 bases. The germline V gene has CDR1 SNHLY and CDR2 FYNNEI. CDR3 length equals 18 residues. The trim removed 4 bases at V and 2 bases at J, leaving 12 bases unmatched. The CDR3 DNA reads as TGTGCCAGCAGTGTCTTAGGTAGCGGGAGGGCTTGGCAAGAGACCCAGTACTTC. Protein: CASSVLGSGRAWQETQYF.

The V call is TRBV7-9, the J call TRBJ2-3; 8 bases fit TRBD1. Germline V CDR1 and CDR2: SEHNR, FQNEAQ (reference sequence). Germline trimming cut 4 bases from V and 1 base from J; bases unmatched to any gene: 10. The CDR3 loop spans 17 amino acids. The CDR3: CASSSAMTGVGTDTQYF. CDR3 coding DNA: TGTGCCAGCAGCTCCGCAATGACAGGGGTGGGCACAGATACGCAGTATTTT.

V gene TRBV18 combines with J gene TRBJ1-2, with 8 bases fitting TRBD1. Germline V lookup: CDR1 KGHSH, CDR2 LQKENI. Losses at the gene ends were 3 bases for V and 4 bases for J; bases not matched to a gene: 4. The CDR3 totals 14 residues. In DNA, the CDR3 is TGTGCCAGCTCACCCCTGACAGGGGTCTATGGCTACACCTTC. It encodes CASSPLTGVYGYTF.

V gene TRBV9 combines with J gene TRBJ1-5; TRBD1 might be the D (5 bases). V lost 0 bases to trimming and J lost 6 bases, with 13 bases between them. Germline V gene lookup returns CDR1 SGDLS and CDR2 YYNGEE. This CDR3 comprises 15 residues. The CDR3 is CASSVGGGEVQPQHF. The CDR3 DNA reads TGTGCCAGCAGCGTAGGGGGAGGGGAGGTTCAGCCCCAGCATTTT.

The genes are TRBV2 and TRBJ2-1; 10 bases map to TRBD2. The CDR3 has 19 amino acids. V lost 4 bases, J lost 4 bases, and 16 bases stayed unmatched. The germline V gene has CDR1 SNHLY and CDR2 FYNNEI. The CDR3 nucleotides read TGTGCCAGCAGTGCCCACAGCGGGCTAGCGGGAGATCCTTACAATGAGCAGTTCTTC. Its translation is CASSAHSGLAGDPYNEQFF.

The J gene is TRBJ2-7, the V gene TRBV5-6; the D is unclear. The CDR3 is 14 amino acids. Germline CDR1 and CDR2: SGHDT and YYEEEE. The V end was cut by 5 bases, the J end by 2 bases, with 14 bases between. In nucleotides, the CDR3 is TGTGCCAGCAGAAAGTACGGAGCCGCCTACGAGCAGTACTTC. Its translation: CASRKYGAAYEQYF.

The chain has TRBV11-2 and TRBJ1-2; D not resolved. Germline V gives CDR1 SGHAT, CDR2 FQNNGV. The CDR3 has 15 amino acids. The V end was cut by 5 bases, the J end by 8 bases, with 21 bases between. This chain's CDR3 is CASSPGSKEAGGYTF. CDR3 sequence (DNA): TGTGCCAGCAGCCCGGGCAGTAAGGAGGCGGGGGGCTACACCTTC.

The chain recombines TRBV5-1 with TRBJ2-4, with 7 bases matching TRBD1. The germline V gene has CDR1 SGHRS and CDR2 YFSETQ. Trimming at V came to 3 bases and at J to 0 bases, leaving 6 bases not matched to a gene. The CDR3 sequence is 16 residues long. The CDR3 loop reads CASSSGQLLAKNIQYF. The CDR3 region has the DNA TGCGCCAGCAGCTCGGGACAGCTCCTAGCCAAAAACATTCAGTACTTC.

Here the CDR3 DNA reads TGTGCCAGCCGGAGAGGGTCCCGCGAGCAGTACTTC. Its protein is CASRRGSREQYF. The gene calls are TRBV6-1 and TRBJ2-7; possibly TRBD2 for D (5 bases). Germline-derived CDR1 and CDR2 are MNHNS and SASEGT. This CDR3 is 12 amino acids long. The V end was cut by 8 bases, the J end by 6 bases, with 14 bases between.

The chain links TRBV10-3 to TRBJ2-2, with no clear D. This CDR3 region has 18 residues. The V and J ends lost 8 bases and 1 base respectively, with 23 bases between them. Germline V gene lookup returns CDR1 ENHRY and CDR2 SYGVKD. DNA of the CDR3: TGTGCCATCGAAGGCGCGGCAACAACGGGTGAGAACACCGGGGAGCTGTTTTTT. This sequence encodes CAIEGAATTGENTGELFF.

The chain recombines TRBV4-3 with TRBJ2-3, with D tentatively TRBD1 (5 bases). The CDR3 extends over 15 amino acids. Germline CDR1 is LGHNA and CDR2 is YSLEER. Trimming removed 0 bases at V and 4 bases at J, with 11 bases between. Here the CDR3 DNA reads TGCGCCAGCAGCCAAGAAGGTCAGGGCTCAGATACGCAGTATTTT. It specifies CASSQEGQGSDTQYF.

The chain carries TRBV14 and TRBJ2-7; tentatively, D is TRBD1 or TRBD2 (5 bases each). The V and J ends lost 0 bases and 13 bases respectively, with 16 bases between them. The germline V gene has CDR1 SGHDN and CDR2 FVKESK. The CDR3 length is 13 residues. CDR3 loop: CASSQDRAGREYF. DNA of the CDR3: TGTGCCAGCAGCCAAGATCGGGCGGGCAGGGAATACTTC.